These 22 T cell receptor beta chains came from one sample sequenced in a study of control samples from healthy donors and cancer patients (dated by TCRdb to about 2020). Preparation of the library involved the immunoSEQ multiplex PCR assay. In its TCRdb copy, this immuneACCESS table keeps in-frame sequences only and misses some clones. Where compared with another copy, unresolved V genes explain less than half of these, and the others have no known cause. Across this sample there are 170,000 or so clones, with about 90% seen only once. The biggest ten clones account for 2% to 2.5% of the sample. The sample comprised blood. The receptors shown here come from a woman aged 40 to 55 in good health.

The genes are TRBV25-1 and TRBJ1-2; 9 bases agree with TRBD1. Per the germline V gene, CDR1 is MGHDK and CDR2 is SYGVNS. The CDR3 runs 13 residues. The trim removed 5 bases at V and 7 bases at J, leaving 5 bases unmatched. This CDR3 reads CASSLTDRGGYTF. Here the CDR3 DNA reads TGTGCCAGCAGTCTCACGGACAGGGGTGGCTACACCTTC.

The chain couples TRBV12-5 to TRBJ2-2, with D perhaps matching TRBD1 (5 bases). CDR1 and CDR2 (germline): LGHNT, FRNRAP. The CDR3 has 14 residues. V was shortened by 1 base and J by 6 bases, with 9 bases between the two germline ends. The CDR3 DNA is TGTGCTAGTGGTTTGGGAACGACAGCCGGGGAGCTGTTTTTT. Amino acids: CASGLGTTAGELFF.

CDR3 in DNA: TGTGCCAGCAGTCTCGGGGTGGCGAGCACAGATACGCAGTATTTT. Translation gives CASSLGVASTDTQYF. The J gene is TRBJ2-3, the V gene TRBV7-3; maybe TRBD2 (5 bases). Germline values: CDR1 SGHTA, CDR2 FQGTGA. The CDR3 loop spans 15 amino acids. V shed 6 bases and J shed 0 bases, with 13 bases lying between them.

The chain links TRBV28 to TRBJ1-2; tentatively, D is TRBD1 (6 bases). Germline values: CDR1 MDHEN, CDR2 SYDVKM. V dropped 3 bases and J dropped 1 base, with 18 bases sitting between them. The CDR3 consists of 17 residues. In DNA, the CDR3 is TGTGCCAGCAGTTTTTTGGGGGCGGGACGAGATAACTATGGCTACACCTTC. It codes for CASSFLGAGRDNYGYTF.

CDR3 residues: CASSQSGFTGELFF. CDR3 nucleotide sequence: TGCGCCAGCAGCCAGTCAGGGTTTACCGGGGAGCTGTTTTTT. The genes are TRBV4-1 and TRBJ2-2; D is perhaps TRBD1 (5 bases). Germline V gene data show CDR1 as MGHRA and CDR2 as YSYEKL. The CDR3 loop spans 14 amino acids. Trimming left V 3 bases short and J 5 bases short, with 10 bases between.

CDR3 coding DNA: TGTGCCAGTAGGCCAGGGTTTGTTGTCAATCAGCCCCAGCATTTT. This codes for CASRPGFVVNQPQHF. The chain uses TRBV19 and TRBJ1-5; a weak D match, TRBD1 (5 bases). This CDR3 has 15 amino acids. V was clipped by 6 bases and J by 3 bases, with 15 bases between them. CDR1 and CDR2 (germline): LNHDA, SQIVND (reference sequence).

This chain uses TRBV5-1 with TRBJ2-7; 11 nucleotides agree with TRBD1. In germline, CDR1 is SGHRS, CDR2 YFSETQ. After removal of 0 bases from V and 5 bases from J, the junction contained 7 bases not matched to a gene. This CDR3 region has 16 residues. CDR3 region: CASSLASGQGAHEQYF. In DNA form, the CDR3 reads TGCGCCAGCAGCTTGGCCTCTGGACAGGGGGCCCACGAGCAGTACTTC.

The chain couples TRBV7-9 to TRBJ2-1; TRBD2 is a possible D gene (5 bases). The CDR3 is 12 residues long. Trimming removed 5 bases at V and 9 bases at J, with 11 bases between. Germline lookup yields CDR1 SEHNR and CDR2 FQNEAQ (reference sequence). The CDR3 here is CASSHPAAEQFF. The CDR3 DNA is TGTGCCAGCAGCCATCCAGCGGCTGAGCAGTTCTTC. Based on the CDR3 plus reference TRBV7-9 and TRBJ2-1, the full variable domain is DTGVSQNPRHKITKRGQNVTFRCDPISEHNRLYWYRQTLGQGPEFLTYFQNEAQLEKSRLLSDRFSAERPKGSFSTLEIQRTEQGDSAMYLCASSHPAAEQFFGPGTRLTVL.

The genes are TRBV18 and TRBJ2-5; 9 nucleotides line up with TRBD2. With 0 bases clipped from V and 6 bases from J, the junction kept 14 bases outside the gene matches. This CDR3 spans 18 amino acids. CDR1 and CDR2 (germline): KGHSH, LQKENI. CDR3 residues: CASSPPGASGNPRQTQYF. CDR3 nucleotide sequence: TGTGCCAGCTCACCACCGGGCGCTAGCGGGAATCCTCGACAGACCCAGTACTTC.

The V gene is TRBV3-1 (or the pseudogene TRBV3-2), the J gene TRBJ1-5; TRBD1 matches 10 bases. There are 16 residues in the CDR3. Germline V gene sequence: CDR1 LGHDT, CDR2 YNNKEL (reference sequence). Trimming took 3 bases from V and 3 from J; bases not matched to a gene: 5. The CDR3 sequence is CASSQAGTGDNQPQHF. CDR3 nucleotide sequence: TGTGCCAGCAGCCAGGCCGGGACAGGGGACAATCAGCCCCAGCATTTT.

The chain couples TRBV4-1 to TRBJ2-3; 13 bases are shared with TRBD2. Germline CDR1 and CDR2: MGHRA and YSYEKL. The V and J ends lost 4 bases and 2 bases, in that order; junction bases with no gene match: 9. CDR3 size: 18 residues. CDR3 coding DNA: TGCGCCAGCAGCCTTCCGACGGGACTAGCGGGGACCACAGATACGCAGTATTTT. Residues: CASSLPTGLAGTTDTQYF.

This clone is a singleton in its sample. The chain uses TRBV5-4 and TRBJ2-3, with 11 positions matching TRBD2. The germline gives CDR1 SGHNT, CDR2 YYREEE (reference sequence). V lost 4 bases to trimming and J lost 3 bases; unmatched junction nucleotides: 4. This CDR3 has 15 amino acids. The CDR3 loop reads CASSRTSGGTDTQYF. CDR3 DNA sequence: TGTGCCAGCAGCAGAACTAGCGGGGGAACAGATACGCAGTATTTT.

The genes are TRBV5-1 and TRBJ1-4; no reliable D call. Between the trimmed V and J ends, which lost 0 bases and 2 bases, there was a span of 11 bases. This CDR3 comprises 16 residues. Per the germline V gene, CDR1 is SGHRS and CDR2 is YFSETQ. DNA of the CDR3: TGCGCCAGCAGCTTGGCTGGGATGGGGACTAATGAAAAACTGTTTTTT. This gives the protein CASSLAGMGTNEKLFF.

The chain is built from TRBV7-9 and TRBJ2-3; 7 nucleotides line up with TRBD2. V shed 10 bases and J 1 base; nucleotides not matched to a gene: 8. The germline CDR1 and CDR2 sequences are SEHNR and FQNEAQ (reference sequence). The CDR3 covers 14 residues. The DNA for the CDR3 is TGTGCCACCGACCAGCGGGGCGGCACAGATACGCAGTATTTT. Its protein product is CATDQRGGTDTQYF.

This chain uses TRBV6-1 with TRBJ2-2; D not resolved. The V end lost 2 bases, the J end lost 1 base, and 5 bases lay between the germline ends. The CDR3 consists of 14 residues. Germline lookup yields CDR1 MNHNS and CDR2 SASEGT. The CDR3 protein is CASSESGNTGELFF. The DNA for the CDR3 is TGTGCCAGCAGTGAATCTGGGAACACCGGGGAGCTGTTTTTT.

This clone was seen a few times. The chain links TRBV6-2 or TRBV6-3 to TRBJ1-2; no clear D gene. Germline V CDR1 and CDR2: MNHEY, SVGEGT. V was trimmed by 5 bases and J by 5 bases, leaving 9 bases between them. The CDR3 runs 12 residues. The DNA of the CDR3 is TGTGCCAGCAGTCCAGGTCGATATGGCTACACCTTC. Its protein is CASSPGRYGYTF.

The V gene is TRBV4-1, the J gene TRBJ1-1; D ambiguous. The CDR3 covers 17 residues. V gave up 3 bases and J gave up 1 base, with 18 bases separating them. Germline V lookup: CDR1 MGHRA, CDR2 YSYEKL. This CDR3 reads CASSQDGVIRGNTEAFF. CDR3 nucleotide sequence: TGCGCCAGCAGCCAGGACGGAGTGATACGGGGGAACACTGAAGCTTTCTTT.

The V gene is TRBV19, the J gene TRBJ1-1, with D possibly matching TRBD1 (6 bases). V was shortened by 3 bases and J by 7 bases, with 18 bases between the two germline ends. The CDR3 has 15 amino acids. Germline V gene lookup returns CDR1 LNHDA and CDR2 SQIVND (reference sequence). The CDR3 sequence is CASSISIFGQSEAFF. CDR3 nucleotides: TGTGCCAGTAGTATTAGTATCTTCGGACAGAGTGAAGCTTTCTTT.

V usage is TRBV19 and J usage is TRBJ1-2; D is unclear. V was cut by 2 bases and J by 5 bases, with 15 bases left in between. Germline values: CDR1 LNHDA, CDR2 SQIVND (reference sequence). The CDR3 spans 15 residues. CDR3 DNA sequence: TGTGCCAGTAGTATAAACGCAGCGTCCCCTTATGGCTACACCTTC. This codes for CASSINAASPYGYTF.

Worth noting for this clone: The same CDR3 is also encoded by other DNA sequences in this sample. This rearrangement joins TRBV5-1 to TRBJ1-1, with D perhaps matching TRBD1 (6 bases). CDR1 and CDR2 (germline): SGHRS, YFSETQ. With 4 bases removed from V and 0 bases from J, the gap between germline ends came to 7 bases. The CDR3 extends over 13 amino acids. CDR3 nucleotide sequence: TGCGCCAGCAGCCAGGGGCTGAACACTGAAGCTTTCTTT. It yields the protein CASSQGLNTEAFF.

The sample holds one count of this clone. The CDR3 here is CASSPNRGGNSPLHF. The CDR3 coding sequence is TGTGCCAGCAGCCCCAACAGGGGGGGGAATTCACCCCTCCACTTT. The chain has TRBV5-6 and TRBJ1-6; 8 positions agree with TRBD1. The CDR3 length is 15 residues. V lost 4 bases and J lost 7; bases outside the gene matches: 7. Germline V gene data show CDR1 as SGHDT and CDR2 as YYEEEE.

This clone came up a few times. The chain joins TRBV19 to TRBJ1-5; 8 nucleotides line up with TRBD1. Germline V gene sequence: CDR1 LNHDA, CDR2 SQIVND (reference sequence). The V gene end was trimmed by 5 bases and the J gene end by 6 bases; junction bases not matched to a gene: 12. The CDR3 length is 16 residues. The CDR3 bases are TGTGCCAGTAGTGCCACGACAGGGGCAGAGAGTCAGCCCCAGCATTTT. Translated, it gives CASSATTGAESQPQHF.